The 6 T cell receptor beta chains reported below all come from one sample, sequenced in a study of blood T cells in healthy people across ages. A J-beta primer mix and a sample-barcoded 5' primer were used in a second PCR of roughly 7 to 12 cycles. TCRdb ran MiXCR on the 5' RACE reads and lists one entry per CDR3 protein. The table lists some 700,000 distinct CDR3 sequences, around 40% of them singletons. Input material: blood. The origin of the receptors is a woman aged 55-70 years in good health.

This clonotype was seen only a few times. This chain uses TRBV27 with TRBJ2-6, with 12 bases identical to TRBD2. The CDR3 contains 17 residues. CDR1 is MNHEY, CDR2 SMNVEV, per germline (reference sequence). Germline trimming cut 2 bases from V and 2 bases from J; bases unmatched to any gene: 1. CDR3 sequence (DNA): TGTGCCAGCAGTTTAGGACTAGCGGGGCCTGGGGCCAACGTCCTGACTTTC. Protein product: CASSLGLAGPGANVLTF.

This clonotype was seen a few times. The chain carries TRBV27 and TRBJ2-7; 9 bases line up with TRBD1. V was pared by 4 bases and J by 4 bases, with 5 bases of the junction left unmatched. The germline V gene encodes CDR1 MNHEY and CDR2 SMNVEV (reference sequence). The CDR3 sequence is 14 residues long. CDR3 nucleotides: TGTGCCAGCAGTTCAAAACAGGGGGCATACGAGCAGTACTTC. It specifies CASSSKQGAYEQYF.

This clonotype came up many times. This rearrangement joins TRBV7-2 to TRBJ2-7; 9 bases fit TRBD2. The CDR3 totals 14 residues. Per the germline V gene, CDR1 is SGHTA and CDR2 is FQGNSA. The trim removed 4 bases at V and 5 bases at J, leaving 6 bases unmatched. CDR3 DNA sequence: TGTGCCAGCAGCTCCCTAGCGGGGATCAACGAGCAGTACTTC. It encodes CASSSLAGINEQYF.

V gene TRBV6-4 combines with J gene TRBJ2-1, with TRBD2 matching over 10 bases. Germline V lookup: CDR1 MRHNA, CDR2 SNTAGT. The CDR3 totals 14 residues. Trimming took 4 bases from V and 6 from J; bases not matched to a gene: 3. The CDR3 loop reads CASSARTSGNEQFF. The CDR3 DNA follows: TGTGCCAGCAGTGCACGGACTAGCGGCAATGAGCAGTTCTTC.

This clonotype was seen at least ten times. The chain carries TRBV4-1 and TRBJ2-1; a possible D gene is TRBD2 (5 bases). Trimming pared 1 base from V and 9 bases from J, leaving 10 bases between. This CDR3 is built from 13 residues. Germline-derived CDR1 and CDR2 are MGHRA and YSYEKL. The CDR3 DNA sequence: TGCGCCAGCAGCCAAGTCGAGGGCGGTGAGCAGTTCTTC. Protein product: CASSQVEGGEQFF.

Comment on this clonotype: A much larger clonotype is one base distant, so this may be a read error. The chain uses TRBV29-1 and TRBJ2-7; a weak D match, TRBD1 (6 bases). Looked up from germline, CDR1 is SQVTM and CDR2 is ANQGSEA. V lost 4 bases to trimming and J lost 5 bases, with 18 bases between them. The CDR3 is 14 amino acids. The CDR3 here is CSVGRQGIYDEQYF. The CDR3 DNA sequence: TGCAGCGTTGGTCGGCAGGGGATTTACGACGAGCAGTACTTC.